Reported below is one T cell receptor beta chain. These data belong to a study of control samples from healthy donors and cancer patients. Some clones are missing from TCRdb's copy, which holds only in-frame ones; the method was immunoSEQ multiplex PCR. The data contain 150,000 to 200,000 clones, about 90% of them seen just once; the ten biggest clones take up over 4%. CDR1 is LGHDT, CDR2 YNNKEL, per germline (reference sequence). The V segment lost 0 bases and the J segment 5 bases; nucleotides outside the gene matches: 10. This CDR3 has 19 amino acids. This chain joins TRBV3-1 (or the pseudogene TRBV3-2) and TRBJ2-3, with TRBD2 identical over 14 bases. The sequence was obtained from a woman in her twenties or thirties in good health. The sample taken for sequencing was blood. The CDR3 here is CASSQDYPGLAGGVDTQYF. The CDR3 nucleotides are TGTGCCAGCAGCCAAGATTACCCCGGACTAGCGGGGGGTGTAGATACGCAGTATTTT.